This T cell receptor beta chain was observed in a study of blood T cells in healthy people across ages. In its sample, this clonotype was seen a few times. The authors ran a second PCR of roughly 6 to 12 cycles using a sample-barcoded 5' primer and a J-beta primer mix. Using its own MiXCR run on the 5' RACE reads, TCRdb lists one record per CDR3 protein. There are approximately 800,000 distinct CDR3 sequences in the sample; approximately 25% occur only once, and approximately 3.7% lies in the top ten. Deletions cut 8 bases from V and 7 bases from J, with 17 bases between. Germline lookup yields CDR1 SEHNR and CDR2 FQNEAQ (reference sequence). The CDR3 totals 14 residues. These data also featured in a second study, about T cells of mothers and their children. That work states: The second PCR's M1S primer added sample barcodes and 2-4 random nucleotides.

The sample consisted of blood. This clonotype was obtained from a boy younger than 18 in good health. The chain is built from TRBV7-9 and TRBJ1-4; D uncertain. This CDR3 reads CASASFSYPEKLFF. Here the CDR3 DNA reads TGTGCCAGCGCCTCCTTTTCGTATCCTGAAAAACTGTTTTTT.